These 9 T cell receptor beta chains were all obtained from the same sample, sequenced in a study of blood T cell repertoires in COVID-19. Profiling relied on immunoSEQ multiplex PCR, and the TCRdb table lists in-frame clones only, not all of them. The data show about 37,000 clones, about 89% seen once. Sequenced: peripheral blood. Receptors originate from a human donor in a cohort sampled during active COVID-19.

The rearrangement uses TRBV3-1 (or the pseudogene TRBV3-2) and TRBJ2-7; no firm D call. V was shortened by 4 bases and J by 3 bases, with 4 bases between the two germline ends. The CDR3 sequence is 11 residues long. In germline, CDR1 is LGHDT, CDR2 YNNKEL (reference sequence). The DNA of the CDR3 is TGTGCCAGCAGCCTCAACTACGAGCAGTACTTC. Residues: CASSLNYEQYF.

The V gene is TRBV9, the J gene TRBJ2-2, with D possibly being TRBD1 (6 bases). The V and J ends lost 4 bases and 4 bases respectively, with 14 bases between them. The CDR3 loop spans 15 amino acids. Per germline, CDR1 SGDLS and CDR2 YYNGEE. CDR3 residues: CASSSTWGPTGELFF. As DNA, the CDR3 is TGTGCCAGCAGCAGCACATGGGGGCCCACCGGGGAGCTGTTTTTT.

The chain links TRBV12-3 or TRBV12-4 to TRBJ2-1, with D possibly being TRBD1 (5 bases). Trimming cost V 5 bases and J 8 bases, with 13 bases left between them. The CDR3 length is 13 residues. The DNA for the CDR3 is TGTGCCAGCAGTAACCCCCTAGGGGATGAGCAGTTCTTC. Translated, it gives CASSNPLGDEQFF.

The chain employs TRBV28 and TRBJ2-7; 9 bases line up with TRBD1. V shed 6 bases, J shed 1 base, and the junction held 4 bases outside the gene matches. CDR1 MDHEN and CDR2 SYDVKM come from the germline V gene. The CDR3 length is 14 residues. The CDR3 reads CASRGTGNSYEQYF. CDR3 nucleotide sequence: TGTGCCAGCAGAGGGACAGGGAATTCCTACGAGCAGTACTTC.

J is TRBJ2-7 and V is TRBV27, with TRBD2 matching over 12 bases. The CDR3 contains 13 residues. Germline CDR1 and CDR2: MNHEY and SMNVEV (reference sequence). The ends lost 8 bases at V and 2 bases at J; junction bases unmatched: 1. CDR3 coding DNA: TGTGCCAGCGGACTAGCGGGACCCTACGAGCAGTACTTC. It yields the protein CASGLAGPYEQYF.

The chain carries TRBV9 and TRBJ2-2; 9 nucleotides align to TRBD1. Germline V gene data show CDR1 as SGDLS and CDR2 as YYNGEE. The CDR3 is 15 residues long. The ends lost 2 bases at V and 4 bases at J; junction bases unmatched: 3. The CDR3 coding sequence is TGTGCCAGCAGCGTCCAGACAGGGGGCACCGGGGAGCTGTTTTTT. Translating gives CASSVQTGGTGELFF.

This chain links TRBV27 with TRBJ2-1, with 8 bases that match TRBD2. Unmatched junction bases numbered 10, after V lost 5 bases and J lost 4 bases. Germline values: CDR1 MNHEY, CDR2 SMNVEV (reference sequence). The CDR3 extends over 16 amino acids. CDR3 protein: CASSTRPGTSYNEQFF. The CDR3 DNA reads as TGTGCCAGCAGTACACGCCCCGGGACTAGTTACAATGAGCAGTTCTTC.

This sequence joins TRBV1 and TRBJ2-5; the table gives TRBD1 as D, unverified against the DNA. TRBV1 is flagged as a pseudogene. The CDR3 has 14 residues. CDR3 sequence (DNA): TGCACCAGCAGCGAAGAGGGGCCGCAAGAGACCCAGTACTTC. The encoded protein is CTSSEEGPQETQYF.

This chain connects TRBV6-5 to TRBJ2-3, with D unresolved. V dropped 7 bases and J dropped 6 bases, with 8 bases sitting between them. Germline CDR1 MNHEY, CDR2 SVGAGI. This CDR3 has 11 amino acids. The CDR3: CASTQLDTQYF. In nucleotides, the CDR3 is TGTGCCAGCACCCAGTTGGATACGCAGTATTTT.